This entry concerns a single T cell receptor (beta chain). Data came from immunoSEQ multiplex PCR; TCRdb stores just in-frame clones and leaves some out. Among around 350,000 clones listed, 70% to 90% were seen once. Per the germline V gene, CDR1 is MNHEY and CDR2 is SMNVEV (reference sequence). V was pared by 6 bases and J by 3 bases, with 7 bases of the junction left unmatched. CDR3 length: 14 amino acids. The data belong to a study of Ad26.COV2.S vaccination and SARS-CoV-2 variants. Treatment defined: around 19 received Ad26.COV2.S at low or high dose, single or two shots; 5 received placebo; per-sample allocation not given. The study sampled participants on day 63 after the first vaccine or placebo injection.

The chain couples TRBV27 to TRBJ2-7; 8 nucleotides match TRBD1. The receptor comes from a person aged 18-60 years who received the Ad26.COV2.S COVID-19 vaccine or a placebo. The sample here was peripheral blood, taken in a trial of Ad26.COV2.S vaccine versus placebo. CDR3 amino acids: CASRDAGTGYEQYF. The CDR3 DNA sequence: TGTGCCAGCAGAGATGCCGGGACAGGCTACGAGCAGTACTTC.